The 5 T cell receptor beta chains below were found in one sample sequenced in a study of blood T cell repertoires in COVID-19. The table came from immunoSEQ multiplex PCR; TCRdb's copy has only in-frame clones and leaves some out. This table holds some 200,000 clones, over 60% found once. Sequences were obtained from peripheral blood. These receptors were taken from an older woman with acute or convalescent COVID-19.

The chain couples TRBV7-6 to TRBJ1-2, with TRBD1 as a possible D gene (6 bases). Germline values: CDR1 SGHVS, CDR2 FNYEAQ. Deletions cut 0 bases from V and 5 bases from J, with 13 bases between. The CDR3 sequence is 15 residues long. CDR3 DNA sequence: TGTGCCAGCAGCTTAGCGGGTACAGGGAATTATGGCTACACCTTC. Protein sequence: CASSLAGTGNYGYTF.

This chain connects TRBV9 to TRBJ2-5; 10 bases fit TRBD2. After removal of 4 bases from V and 4 bases from J, the junction contained 10 bases not matched to a gene. Germline CDR1 reads SGDLS; CDR2 reads YYNGEE. The CDR3 extends over 16 amino acids. CDR3 DNA: TGTGCCAGCAGCTCTCAGCGGGAGGGCTTTGGAGAGACCCAGTACTTC. Translated: CASSSQREGFGETQYF.

Of note for this clone: The sample carries other DNA sequences with the same CDR3. This chain connects TRBV5-1 to TRBJ2-7; D call uncertain. Germline values: CDR1 SGHRS, CDR2 YFSETQ. The V gene lost 0 bases and the J gene lost 0 bases, with 10 bases spanning the gap. There are 15 residues in the CDR3. For the CDR3, the DNA is TGCGCCAGCAGCTTGGGAGGTTCGAGCTCCTACGAGCAGTACTTC. Residues: CASSLGGSSSYEQYF.

The chain carries TRBV24-1 and TRBJ2-1, with 10 positions matching TRBD2. CDR3 length equals 15 residues. The germline CDR1 and CDR2 sequences are KGHDR and SFDVKD. Losses at the gene ends were 5 bases for V and 4 bases for J; bases not matched to a gene: 4. The CDR3 is CATSAAGGIYNEQFF. The CDR3 DNA sequence: TGTGCCACCAGTGCAGCGGGAGGGATATACAATGAGCAGTTCTTC.

The chain uses TRBV29-1 and TRBJ1-5, with no clear D. Trimming removed 6 bases from V and 5 bases from J, with 5 bases in between. Germline lookup yields CDR1 SQVTM and CDR2 ANQGSEA. CDR3 length: 10 amino acids. As DNA, the CDR3 is TGCAGCGTCGGAGATCAGCCCCAGCATTTT. Translated: CSVGDQPQHF.